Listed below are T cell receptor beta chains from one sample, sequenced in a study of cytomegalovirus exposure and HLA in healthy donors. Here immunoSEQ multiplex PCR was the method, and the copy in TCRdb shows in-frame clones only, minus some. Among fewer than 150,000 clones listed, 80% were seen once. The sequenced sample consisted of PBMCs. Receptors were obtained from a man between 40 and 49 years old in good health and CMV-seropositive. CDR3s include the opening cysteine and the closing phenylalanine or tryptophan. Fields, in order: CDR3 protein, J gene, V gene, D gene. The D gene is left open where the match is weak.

CASSADSRLNQPQHF | TRBJ1-5 | TRBV9 | -
CASSRDSNQPQHF | TRBJ1-5 | TRBV6-5 | -
CASSGQLNTEAFF | TRBJ1-1 | TRBV2 | -
CASSLVGTGLNQPQHF | TRBJ1-5 | TRBV7-2 | TRBD1
CASSVDGGSAIYEQYF | TRBJ2-7 | TRBV9 | -
CASTARGVPDTQYF | TRBJ2-3 | TRBV19 | TRBD2
CASSQTSGSQFF | TRBJ2-1 | TRBV5-6 | TRBD2
CASSPGTGVSYEQYF | TRBJ2-7 | TRBV5-5 | TRBD1
CASSPGQGSPDTQYF | TRBJ2-3 | TRBV5-1 | TRBD1
CASSPATVSSYEQYF | TRBJ2-7 | TRBV18 | -
CASRRWDRSNTEAFF | TRBJ1-1 | TRBV28 | TRBD1
CASSKGLAGGQETQYF | TRBJ2-5 | TRBV6-1 | TRBD2
CASSPAGGGNTEAFF | TRBJ1-1 | TRBV28 | -
CASPGQRQYF | TRBJ2-3 | TRBV28 | TRBD1
CASSLPGPRAEAFF | TRBJ1-1 | TRBV28 | -
CASSGDTVPPLSYNEQFF | TRBJ2-1 | TRBV11-2 | -
CASSSLLGSGGGSPLHF | TRBJ1-6 | TRBV28 | -
CASSRTSFEQFF | TRBJ2-1 | TRBV5-4 | TRBD2
CASSLRGGAVDEQYF | TRBJ2-7 | TRBV18 | -
CASSEGQGAWEKLFF | TRBJ1-4 | TRBV6-1 | TRBD1
CASTQIWRGANEQFF | TRBJ2-1 | TRBV6-6 | -
CASSQGGTGQETQYF | TRBJ2-5 | TRBV4-3 | TRBD1
CASSLGFSGTAYNEQFF | TRBJ2-1 | TRBV7-2 | -
CASSLGALRGGNEQFF | TRBJ2-1 | TRBV5-1 | TRBD2
CASSQNLGQGYYEQYF | TRBJ2-7 | TRBV4-1 | TRBD1
CASSRRQGGGNTEAFF | TRBJ1-1 | TRBV5-1 | TRBD1
CASSNTGGRTDTQYF | TRBJ2-3 | TRBV6-5 | TRBD1
CASSFGGNQPQHF | TRBJ1-5 | TRBV7-2 | -
CASSLTGAYNQPQHF | TRBJ1-5 | TRBV6-5 | TRBD1
CASSNVPSGRGNNEQFF | TRBJ2-1 | TRBV19 | TRBD2
CASSLGISGGTDTQYF | TRBJ2-3 | TRBV7-9 | TRBD2
CASSLAGTAGNTIYF | TRBJ1-3 | TRBV5-5 | TRBD1
CATHGSGVKTQYF | TRBJ2-5 | TRBV6-5 | TRBD2
CASSQAGLARSTDTQYF | TRBJ2-3 | TRBV4-3 | TRBD2
CASSLGFGQGTGELFF | TRBJ2-2 | TRBV5-6 | TRBD1
CAWKQGLKETQYF | TRBJ2-5 | TRBV30 | -